This T cell receptor beta chain emerged from a study of CD8 T cells in ankylosing spondylitis. In germline, CDR1 is DFQATT, CDR2 SNEGSKA (reference sequence). This CDR3 is 16 amino acids long. Losses at the gene ends were 5 bases for V and 2 bases for J; bases not matched to a gene: 15. General study findings and limits: It appeared that ankylosing spondylitis blood was characterized by a TCR beta motif of about 8 highly homologous variants. In ankylosing spondylitis patients, matched synovial fluid reportedly showed significant enrichment of disease-linked clones.

Construction of TCR beta libraries was performed using quantitative 5'-RACE with molecular barcodes. Using its own MiXCR run on the 5' RACE reads, TCRdb lists one record per CDR3 protein. The sample lists about 210,000 distinct CDR3 sequences; 7% to 8% were seen once. This clonotype was found a few times. Its antigen is not identified. V and J are TRBV20-1 and TRBJ2-7; 7 positions agree with TRBD1. The clonotype originates from a male donor with ankylosing spondylitis. Sequences were obtained from blood, either unsorted or a sorted T cell fraction (not recorded which). The CDR3 DNA reads TGCAGTGCTCCTCGGGACAGTGGCGTATCGGCCTACGAGCAGTACTTC. Translation: CSAPRDSGVSAYEQYF.